This is a list of T cell receptor beta chains from one sample in a study of blood T cell repertoires in COVID-19. Clones were sequenced by immunoSEQ multiplex PCR, and TCRdb holds only the in-frame ones, with some missing. This table holds 95,000 to 110,000 clones, 90% to 95% found once. Sequencing was performed on peripheral blood. Source of these receptors: a human donor in a cohort sampled during active COVID-19. Each CDR3 is given with its conserved first and last residue. D genes are given only for firm matches.

v_gene: TRBV19
d_gene: NA
j_gene: TRBJ2-2
CDR3nt: TGTGCCAGTAGTATAGGGGCGGGTTCGACCGGGGAGCTGTTTTTT
CDR3aa: CASSIGAGSTGELFF

v_gene: TRBV4-3
d_gene: NA
j_gene: TRBJ2-2
CDR3nt: TGCGCCAGCAGCCAAGATCGGGGCGTGGGGGCCGGCACCGGGGAGCTGTTTTTT
CDR3aa: CASSQDRGVGAGTGELFF

v_gene: TRBV4-1
d_gene: TRBD2
j_gene: TRBJ2-2
CDR3nt: TGCGCCAGCAGCCAAGAAGATGGGACTAGCACCGGGGAGCTGTTTTTT
CDR3aa: CASSQEDGTSTGELFF

v_gene: TRBV7-2
d_gene: TRBD1
j_gene: TRBJ2-7
CDR3nt: TGTGCCAGCAGCCTAAGACAGGGCATTGTGCAGTACTTC
CDR3aa: CASSLRQGIVQYF

v_gene: TRBV5-6
d_gene: NA
j_gene: TRBJ2-3
CDR3nt: TGTGCCAGCAGCTTGGGGCACAGTTACACAGATACGCAGTATTTT
CDR3aa: CASSLGHSYTDTQYF

v_gene: TRBV27
d_gene: TRBD1
j_gene: TRBJ1-1
CDR3nt: TGTGCCAGCAGTTCGACAGGGACTGACACTGAAGCTTTCTTT
CDR3aa: CASSSTGTDTEAFF

v_gene: TRBV28
d_gene: TRBD2
j_gene: TRBJ2-7
CDR3nt: TGTGCCAGCAGTTTATCATCGCGGACTAGCTACGAGCAGTACTTC
CDR3aa: CASSLSSRTSYEQYF

v_gene: TRBV6-4
d_gene: NA
j_gene: TRBJ2-3
CDR3nt: TGTGCCAGCAGTGCCGAGAGCGGAAGCACAGATACGCAGTATTTT
CDR3aa: CASSAESGSTDTQYF

v_gene: TRBV5-1
d_gene: NA
j_gene: TRBJ2-5
CDR3nt: TGCGCCAGCAGCTGGTTCTCTGGCGAGACCCAGTACTTC
CDR3aa: CASSWFSGETQYF

v_gene: TRBV13
d_gene: TRBD1
j_gene: TRBJ1-3
CDR3nt: TGTGCCAGCAGCCTAGGACAGGCCTTTGCTGGAAACACCATATATTTT
CDR3aa: CASSLGQAFAGNTIYF

v_gene: TRBV2
d_gene: TRBD2
j_gene: TRBJ2-7
CDR3nt: TGTGCCAGCAGTGAAGACCCAGCGGGAGTCTTCGACGAGCAGTACTTC
CDR3aa: CASSEDPAGVFDEQYF

v_gene: TRBV9
d_gene: NA
j_gene: TRBJ1-3
CDR3nt: TGTGCCAGCAGCCCTCGGTTAGCCTCTGGAAACACCATATATTTT
CDR3aa: CASSPRLASGNTIYF

v_gene: TRBV4-3
d_gene: TRBD2
j_gene: TRBJ2-2
CDR3nt: TGCGCCAGCAGCCAAGATACAGGGGGACTAGCGGGGGCGACCGGGGAGCTGTTTTTT
CDR3aa: CASSQDTGGLAGATGELFF

v_gene: TRBV6-2/TRBV6-3
d_gene: TRBD1
j_gene: TRBJ1-1
CDR3nt: TGTGCCAGCAGTTACGGGACAGGGATTAGGCTGAACACTGAAGCTTTCTTT
CDR3aa: CASSYGTGIRLNTEAFF

v_gene: TRBV2
d_gene: NA
j_gene: TRBJ1-3
CDR3nt: TGTGCCAGCAGTGAAACGGGGTTCTCTGGAAACACCATATATTTT
CDR3aa: CASSETGFSGNTIYF